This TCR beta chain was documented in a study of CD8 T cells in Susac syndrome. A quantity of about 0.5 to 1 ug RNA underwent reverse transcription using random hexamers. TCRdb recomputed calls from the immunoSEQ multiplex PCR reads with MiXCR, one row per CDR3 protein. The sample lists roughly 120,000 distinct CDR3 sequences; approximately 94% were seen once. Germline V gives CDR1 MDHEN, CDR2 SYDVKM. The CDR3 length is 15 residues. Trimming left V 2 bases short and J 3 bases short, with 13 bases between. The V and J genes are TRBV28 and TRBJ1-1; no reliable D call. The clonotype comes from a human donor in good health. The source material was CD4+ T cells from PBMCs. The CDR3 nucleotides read TGTGCCAGCAGTTTAAGGGTGAGGAGATACACTGAAGCTTTCTTT. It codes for CASSLRVRRYTEAFF.